This T cell receptor (beta chain) was identified during a study of OX40 agonist ivuxolimab in advanced cancers. Across the whole study: An agonistic anti-OX40 (CD134) antibody, ivuxolimab, was used to treat the patients. The mean age was approximately 60 years, ranging from about 20 to 79, with roughly four fifths of participants male. The study reported partial responses in three patients: one hepatocellular carcinoma, two cutaneous melanoma. Whole-study findings and limits: Clonal expansion was among the lowest in partial responders at 0.1-3.0 mg/kg, especially CD8+.

Profiling relied on immunoSEQ multiplex PCR, and the TCRdb table lists in-frame clones only, not all of them. This sample has more than 7,500 clones; around nine tenths occur once, and the top ten carry 10% to 12%. For this clone: No antigen is known for it.

The V gene's germline CDR1 is SGHNT and CDR2 YYREEE (reference sequence). The CDR3 extends over 17 amino acids. The V and J ends lost 2 bases and 4 bases, in that order; junction bases with no gene match: 11. The starting material was CD4+ or CD8+ T cells sorted from blood, obtained in a trial of the OX40 agonist ivuxolimab. The source of this sequence is an adult with an advanced solid tumor such as melanoma, head and neck, liver or kidney cancer. The chain combines TRBV5-4 with TRBJ2-3; the match to TRBD1 covers 9 bases. DNA for the CDR3: TGTGCCAGCAGCTTCGGGGGGACAGGGATTGGGTCAGATACGCAGTATTTT. Amino acid sequence: CASSFGGTGIGSDTQYF.